These 12 T cell receptor beta chains share one sample of origin, sequenced in a study of blood T cell repertoires in COVID-19. The table came from immunoSEQ multiplex PCR; TCRdb's copy has only in-frame clones and leaves some out. The sample lists about 220,000 clones; about nine tenths were seen once. Input material: peripheral blood. These receptor sequences come from a man aged 25 to 40 who had recovered from COVID-19.

The gene calls are TRBV20-1 and TRBJ1-5; D uncertain. Germline assignment: CDR1 DFQATT and CDR2 SNEGSKA (reference sequence). The CDR3 consists of 13 residues. The V end lost 3 bases, the J end lost 3 bases, and 9 bases lay between the germline ends. Here the CDR3 DNA reads TGCAGTGCTAGTACGGGGTTCAATCAGCCCCAGCATTTT. Residues: CSASTGFNQPQHF.

This chain uses TRBV5-4 with TRBJ2-7; TRBD1 matches at 9 bases. Germline V lookup: CDR1 SGHNT, CDR2 YYREEE (reference sequence). J was trimmed by 10 bases and V by 0 bases; bases with no gene match: 11. CDR3 length equals 15 residues. CDR3 coding DNA: TGTGCCAGCAGCTTGGGGGAAACAGGGGGCGCAGACCAGTACTTC. It encodes CASSLGETGGADQYF.

This clone was observed many times. The chain combines TRBV5-1 with TRBJ2-5, with 13 bases aligning to TRBD2. J lost 1 base, V lost 2 bases, and 2 bases had no gene match. The CDR3 is 16 amino acids. The germline V gene has CDR1 SGHRS and CDR2 YFSETQ. The CDR3 bases are TGCGCCAGCAGCTTCGGGACTAGCGGGGCCCAAGAGACCCAGTACTTC. Protein product: CASSFGTSGAQETQYF.

The J gene is TRBJ2-7, the V gene TRBV10-2, with 8 positions matching TRBD2. Germline V gives CDR1 WSHSY, CDR2 SAAADI. This CDR3 is built from 13 residues. With V trimmed by 6 bases and J by 4 bases, 5 bases remained unmatched. In DNA form, the CDR3 reads TGCGCCAGCAGGCTAGCGGGCGAGTACGAGCAGTACTTC. Translation: CASRLAGEYEQYF.

This clone was observed once. DNA of the CDR3: TGCGCCAGCAGCCCCACCGGGACAGAGAACACTGAAGCTTTCTTT. Protein sequence: CASSPTGTENTEAFF. The V and J genes are TRBV5-1 and TRBJ1-1; TRBD1 matches at 7 bases. This CDR3 is built from 15 residues. Trimming at V came to 4 bases and at J to 1 base, leaving 7 bases not matched to a gene. Germline V CDR1 and CDR2: SGHRS, YFSETQ.

The chain carries TRBV28 and TRBJ1-6; D uncertain. This CDR3 is 15 amino acids long. Trimming cost V 3 bases and J 5 bases, with 11 bases left between them. Per germline, CDR1 MDHEN and CDR2 SYDVKM. CDR3 loop: CASSFLQMNNSPLHF. The DNA for the CDR3 is TGTGCCAGCAGTTTCCTACAGATGAATAATTCACCCCTCCACTTT.

This clone was observed a single time. V and J are TRBV29-1 and TRBJ2-7, with D maybe TRBD1 (5 bases). This CDR3 is built from 12 residues. Germline V lookup: CDR1 SQVTM, CDR2 ANQGSEA. Trimming shortened V by 4 bases and J by 6 bases, and 13 bases separated the two germline ends. The CDR3 DNA is TGCAGCGTTGCCAGGGTAAGGGGCGAGCAGTACTTC. Amino acids: CSVARVRGEQYF.

J is TRBJ2-2 and V is TRBV28; D is uncertain. This CDR3 is built from 17 residues. The V and J ends lost 2 bases and 7 bases respectively, with 20 bases between them. Germline CDR1 MDHEN, CDR2 SYDVKM. In DNA, the CDR3 is TGTGCCAGCAGTTTAAGCAGACGCGATACTAACGGCGGGGAGCTGTTTTTT. Its translation: CASSLSRRDTNGGELFF.

This chain connects TRBV18 to TRBJ1-3, with 10 bases fitting TRBD1. The V segment lost 6 bases and the J segment 4 bases; nucleotides outside the gene matches: 6. The CDR3 totals 15 residues. Germline-derived CDR1 and CDR2 are KGHSH and LQKENI. The CDR3 protein is CASSAGTGEGNTIYF. DNA of the CDR3: TGTGCCAGCTCGGCCGGGACAGGGGAAGGAAACACCATATATTTT.

The chain recombines TRBV4-2 with TRBJ2-4, with TRBD2 as a possible D gene (6 bases). The ends were cut back, 4 bases at V and 5 bases at J, with 15 bases in the middle. From germline, CDR1 is LGHNA and CDR2 YNFKEQ. The CDR3 spans 15 residues. CDR3 coding DNA: TGTGCCAGCAGCCCGACTAGATCTGAGGAAAACATTCAGTACTTC. It encodes CASSPTRSEENIQYF.

The V gene is TRBV30, the J gene TRBJ1-6, with D uncertain. The CDR3 consists of 10 residues. In germline, CDR1 is GTSNPN, CDR2 SVGIG (reference sequence). The CDR3 DNA follows: TGTGCTTATGGCCTTTCACCCCTCCACTTT. Protein: CAYGLSPLHF. The variable domain in full, completed from reference TRBV30 and TRBJ1-6, reads SQTIHQWPATLVQPVGSPLSLECTVEGTSNPNLYWYRQAAGRGLQLLFYSVGIGQISSEVPQNLSASRPQDRQFILSSKKLLLSDSGFYLCAYGLSPLHFGNGTRLTVT.

In nucleotides, the CDR3 is TGTGCCAGCACCCACTATCCGGGACAGAATACAGATACGCAGTATTTT. Translating gives CASTHYPGQNTDTQYF. The chain joins TRBV18 to TRBJ2-3; 7 bases map to TRBD1. Germline V gives CDR1 KGHSH, CDR2 LQKENI. J gave up 3 bases and V 8 bases, and 14 bases lay outside the gene matches. The CDR3 is made up of 16 amino acids.